This T cell receptor (beta chain) appears in the sequencing data of a study of TIL therapy for anti-PD-1-resistant metastatic lung cancer (dated by TCRdb to the early 2020s). General notes on the study: Tumors were harvested before any PD-1/PD-L1 blockade; patients then received nivolumab, and those progressing received lymphodepletion, expanded TIL infusion and IL-2. Enrolled patients had a median age of around 51 years (range about 35-80) and a median tumor PD-L1 proportion score of around 6%. The cohort was predominantly lung adenocarcinoma, with several EGFR-mutant and two ALK-rearranged tumors, and half of patients were current or former smokers. Across the cohort, whole-exome sequencing showed a median non-synonymous tumor mutation burden of around 1.4 mutations per megabase. Tumor and peripheral blood T cell receptor beta sequencing was used to track clonotypes across tumor, expanded TIL product and serial blood samples.

The immunoSEQ v3 hsTCRB kit was used to amplify TCR beta CDR3 regions from genomic DNA through bias-controlled multiplex PCR. The TCR libraries were sequenced on an Illumina NextSeq 500 to roughly 1.8 million read pairs for survey level or roughly 5-6.5 million read pairs for deep level. Processing in the source paper ran as follows. The immunoSEQ Analyzer software assigned V, D and J genes, filtered out non-productive sequences, and reported clonality. To compare repertoires between infused TIL and blood, productive Simpson clonality was used along with the Morisita overlap index of productive TRB rearrangements. Absolute clonotype counts in blood were estimated by multiplying the lymphocyte count by the CD3+ fraction and by the productive frequency of the clone. Here the immuneACCESS table is served through TCRdb, limited to in-frame sequences with V and J called. Missing clones are a known gap in these copies; in checked studies unresolved V genes cover under half, and the rest lacks a known reason. V and J calls and clone size follow that table, whereas D and trimming were derived from the DNA. The sample table lists about 57,000 clones, roughly 78% of them with a count of one. The ten largest clones add up to about 5% of the sample.

What the time point label conveys for this sample: pre-treatment sample, taken before nivolumab and TIL therapy. Adults with stage 4 NSCLC were enrolled from October 2017 to early 2020 in a dual-center phase I trial. Samples were obtained from a single-arm, open-label phase I trial in which tumor-infiltrating lymphocyte therapy with nivolumab was evaluated in advanced non-small cell lung cancer. Blood mononuclear cells from EDTA tubes were separated on a Ficoll gradient and snap-frozen as pellets, and DNA was extracted from the cells using a Qiagen mini-prep kit. Results and caveats for the whole study, not just this receptor: The cohort was highly selected, including more treatment-naive, never-smoker and oncogene-addicted patients than is typical, which limits generalizability. The study protocol defined all tumor marker inferences as exploratory. The baseline peripheral repertoire was partially replaced by infused TIL clonotypes, which then decayed over months, and no apparent association between persistence and response was found.

The germline V gene supplies CDR1 MNHEY and CDR2 SVGAGI. The V end loses 2 bases and the J end loses 4 bases, and a stretch of 8 bases separates them. Its CDR3 holds 13 amino acids, cysteine through phenylalanine. Only the CDR3 DNA is retained, 39 bases long and in frame from the first base. Concerning this clone: This clone's antigen is unknown. Base qualities are not recorded, but no much larger clone differs from it by a single base.

Sequenced material: blood, taken at baseline. The TCR originated in a woman aged 30-79 years with non-small cell lung cancer. The chain employs TRBV6-5 and TRBJ1-1; no D gene is confidently identified. CDR3 reads: CASSYGRSTEAFF. The DNA reads as follows: TGTGCCAGCAGTTACGGTAGGAGCACTGAAGCTTTCTTT.